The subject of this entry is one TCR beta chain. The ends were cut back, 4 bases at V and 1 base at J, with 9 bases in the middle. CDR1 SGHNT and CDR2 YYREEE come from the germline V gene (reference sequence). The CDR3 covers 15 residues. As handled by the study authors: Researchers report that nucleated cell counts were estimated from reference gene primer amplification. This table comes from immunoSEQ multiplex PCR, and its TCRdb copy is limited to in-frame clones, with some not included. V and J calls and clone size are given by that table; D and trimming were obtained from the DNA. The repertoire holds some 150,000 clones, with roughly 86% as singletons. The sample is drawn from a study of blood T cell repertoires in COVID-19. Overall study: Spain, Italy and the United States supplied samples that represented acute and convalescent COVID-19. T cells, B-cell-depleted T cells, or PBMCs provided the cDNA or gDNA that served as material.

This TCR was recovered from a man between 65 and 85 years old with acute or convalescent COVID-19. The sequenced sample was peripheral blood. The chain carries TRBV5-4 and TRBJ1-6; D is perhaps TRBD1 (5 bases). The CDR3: CASSAQGSYNSPLHF. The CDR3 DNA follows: TGTGCCAGCAGCGCGCAGGGATCCTATAATTCACCCCTCCACTTT. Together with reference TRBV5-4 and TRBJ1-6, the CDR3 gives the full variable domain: ETGVTQSPTHLIKTRGQQVTLRCSSQSGHNTVSWYQQALGQGPQFIFQYYREEENGRGNFPPRFSGLQFPNYSSELNVNALELDDSALYLCASSAQGSYNSPLHFGNGTRLTVT.